Shown below are 21 T cell receptor beta chains from a single sample sequenced in a study of T cells in Graves' hyperthyroidism and ophthalmopathy. RNA transcripts served as the template for amplifying TCR beta CDR3 regions. The HTBI primer set served for first-round RT-PCR of the TCR CDR3. TCRdb reprocessed the multiplex PCR reads via MiXCR and lists one record per CDR3 protein. This table holds 250,000 to 350,000 distinct CDR3 sequences, more than 15% found once. The specimen sequenced was blood. The receptors originated from an older woman with Graves' ophthalmopathy.

This clonotype was found a few times. The chain recombines TRBV7-2 with TRBJ2-7; D not resolved. V was clipped by 3 bases and J by 3 bases, with 12 bases between them. CDR1 is SGHTA, CDR2 FQGNSA, per germline. CDR3 length: 14 amino acids. For the CDR3, the DNA is TGTGCCAGCAGCTTGGATCCCAGAAACTACGAGCAGTACTTC. This codes for CASSLDPRNYEQYF.

This clonotype was counted many times. V and J are TRBV28 and TRBJ2-7; 10 nucleotides agree with TRBD1. CDR1 and CDR2 from the germline V gene are MDHEN and SYDVKM. This CDR3 is 16 amino acids long. V shed 8 bases and J 6 bases; nucleotides not matched to a gene: 16. The CDR3 loop reads CASGKPRTGGRPEQYF. The CDR3 region has the DNA TGTGCCAGCGGAAAACCTCGGACAGGGGGTCGTCCCGAGCAGTACTTC.

Comment on this clonotype: One base away lies a much larger clone, so this may be a sequencing read error. The rearrangement links TRBV6-2 or TRBV6-3 to TRBJ2-7; TRBD2 matches 8 bases. The CDR3 consists of 14 residues. CDR1 and CDR2 from the germline V gene are MNHEY and SVGEGT. With 8 bases clipped from V and 4 bases from J, the junction kept 10 bases outside the gene matches. The CDR3 bases are TGTGCCAGCCTTACTGGGGCTAGCGGGTACGAGCAGTACTTC. It yields the protein CASLTGASGYEQYF.

This clonotype was picked up many times. V usage is TRBV6-1 and J usage is TRBJ1-5, with D possibly being TRBD1 (6 bases). Germline V gives CDR1 MNHNS, CDR2 SASEGT. This CDR3 has 18 amino acids. V lost 4 bases and J lost 3, with 22 bases in between. The CDR3, as DNA: TGTGCCAGCAGTGGACCGATAACATACAGGGCTACCAATCAGCCCCAGCATTTT. Translated: CASSGPITYRATNQPQHF.

Comments on this clonotype: A read error may explain this, as a much larger clone is one base away. The V and J genes are TRBV7-2 and TRBJ2-4; possibly TRBD1 for D (6 bases). The CDR3 is made up of 14 amino acids. Looked up from germline, CDR1 is SGHTA and CDR2 is FQGNSA. The CDR3 sequence: CAISLIPGVNIQYF. Written as DNA, the CDR3 is TGTGCCATCAGCTTAATTCCAGGGGTTAACATTCAGTACTTC.

This clonotype was seen many times. The genes are TRBV12-3 or TRBV12-4 and TRBJ2-5, with D possibly being TRBD1 or TRBD2 (6 bases each). CDR3 size: 13 residues. Trimming left V 6 bases short and J 5 bases short, with 13 bases between. DNA for the CDR3: TGTGCCAGCAGCGGGGGCGTGGGCGAGACCCAGTACTTC. Protein: CASSGGVGETQYF.

About this clonotype: One junction end does not reproduce the germline sequence, and a read error may be involved. The V gene is TRBV7-2, the J gene TRBJ2-1; 9 nucleotides line up with TRBD1. The germline V gene encodes CDR1 SGHTA and CDR2 FQGNSA. This CDR3 spans 17 amino acids. The CDR3 region has the DNA TGTGCCAGCAGCTTGAGATCGGGACAGGGTCTATACAATGAGCAGTCCTTC. Its protein is CASSLRSGQGLYNEQSF.

This clonotype was counted ten times or more. The V gene is TRBV20-1, the J gene TRBJ1-1, with D maybe TRBD1 (6 bases). From germline, CDR1 is DFQATT and CDR2 SNEGSKA (reference sequence). The V end was cut by 6 bases, the J end by 4 bases, with 15 bases between. This CDR3 is 13 amino acids long. The CDR3, as DNA: TGCAGTGCGCGTACGACAGGTGGCACTGAAGCTTTCTTT. Its translation is CSARTTGGTEAFF.

This clonotype has a handful of counts. CDR3 amino acids: CSGAVGVVEQFF. In DNA form, the CDR3 reads TGCAGTGGAGCGGTGGGGGTCGTTGAGCAGTTCTTC. This chain uses TRBV20-1 with TRBJ2-1; D might be TRBD1 or TRBD2, each matching 5 bases. The CDR3 is 12 amino acids. Trimming pared 7 bases from V and 9 bases from J, leaving 16 bases between. Germline CDR1 and CDR2: DFQATT and SNEGSKA (reference sequence).

In this sample, this clonotype turned up a few times. The genes are TRBV6-1 and TRBJ1-2, with D unclear. The CDR3 contains 12 residues. Germline CDR1 and CDR2: MNHNS and SASEGT. Trimming pared 5 bases from V and 5 bases from J, leaving 9 bases between. CDR3 amino acids: CASSNNKYGYTF. The CDR3 DNA reads TGTGCCAGCAGTAACAATAAATATGGCTACACCTTC.

Concerning this clonotype: At one of its ends the junction is not consistent with the germline gene, which may arise from a read error. The chain uses TRBV2 and TRBJ1-5, with D uncertain. The V gene's germline CDR1 is SNHLY and CDR2 FYNNEI. The CDR3 is 14 residues long. The CDR3 bases are TGTGTCAGCAGTCAGACGGGTGGGAATCAGCCCCAGCATTTT. Translating gives CVSSQTGGNQPQHF.

Ten or more counts support this clonotype. The chain couples TRBV27 to TRBJ1-2; D is uncertain. The CDR3 spans 17 residues. V was cut by 0 bases and J by 1 base, with 15 bases left in between. Germline CDR1 and CDR2: MNHEY and SMNVEV (reference sequence). The CDR3 is CASSLSAWEGINYGYTF. CDR3 DNA: TGTGCCAGCAGTTTATCAGCGTGGGAGGGCATTAACTATGGCTACACCTTC.

This clonotype was observed a few times. V gene TRBV6-1 combines with J gene TRBJ1-3; the D gene is possibly TRBD1 (6 bases). The V end lost 0 bases, the J end lost 12 bases, and 12 bases lay between the germline ends. CDR3 length: 13 amino acids. CDR1 and CDR2 from the germline V gene are MNHNS and SASEGT. CDR3 coding DNA: TGTGCCAGCAGTGAAGCTTCACAGGGTTACATATATTTT. Protein: CASSEASQGYIYF.

This clonotype was observed many times. V is TRBV10-3 and J is TRBJ1-2, with D unclear. Trimming left V 10 bases short and J 0 bases short, with 18 bases between. Germline-derived CDR1 and CDR2 are ENHRY and SYGVKD. The CDR3 contains 15 residues. For the CDR3, the DNA is TGTGCCACCAAAGGGTGGGGTGAAACTAACTATGGCTACACCTTC. It translates to CATKGWGETNYGYTF.

As concerns this clonotype: This may be a read error: a much more frequent sequence differs by one nucleotide. The chain joins TRBV5-1 to TRBJ2-7, with D perhaps TRBD2 (6 bases). Per the germline V gene, CDR1 is SGHRS and CDR2 is YFSETQ. Trimming took 7 bases from V and 2 from J, leaving 22 bases between them. The length of the CDR3 is 16 residues. CDR3 DNA sequence: TGCGCCAGCGGCCCTACCACCGGGACTGAACCCTACGAGCAGTACTTC. Translation: CASGPTTGTEPYEQYF.

The chain has TRBV5-6 and TRBJ2-7; D unclear. Deletions cut 0 bases from V and 9 bases from J, with 7 bases between. The CDR3 runs 11 residues. From germline, CDR1 is SGHDT and CDR2 YYEEEE. Here the CDR3 reads CASSLGAGQYF. CDR3 in DNA: TGTGCCAGCAGCTTGGGGGCAGGGCAGTACTTC. The whole variable domain, filled in from reference TRBV5-6 and TRBJ2-7, reads DAGVTQSPTHLIKTRGQQVTLRCSPKSGHDTVSWYQQALGQGPQFIFQYYEEEERQRGNFPDRFSGHQFPNYSSELNVNALLLGDSALYLCASSLGAGQYFGPGTRLTVT.

This clonotype came up many times. J is TRBJ2-7 and V is TRBV20-1; 7 bases fit TRBD1. V gave up 5 bases and J gave up 0 bases; unmatched junction bases: 10. CDR1 is DFQATT and CDR2 is SNEGSKA in the germline V gene (reference sequence). CDR3 length: 15 amino acids. This chain's CDR3 is CSAGILQGNSYEQYF. DNA for the CDR3: TGCAGTGCTGGGATCCTACAGGGGAACTCCTACGAGCAGTACTTC.

This clonotype has ten or more counts. CDR3 sequence reads: CASSATSGRETQYF. The DNA of the CDR3 is TGTGCCAGCAGCGCGACTAGCGGGAGGGAGACCCAGTACTTC. The chain recombines TRBV9 with TRBJ2-5; 13 bases match TRBD2. Germline CDR1 is SGDLS and CDR2 is YYNGEE. This CDR3 is built from 14 residues. The V segment lost 3 bases and the J segment 5 bases; nucleotides outside the gene matches: 1.

This clonotype was seen many times. This chain links TRBV5-5 with TRBJ1-4; a weak D match, TRBD1 (6 bases). Per germline, CDR1 SGHKS and CDR2 YYEKEE (reference sequence). The CDR3 extends over 15 amino acids. Trimming shortened V by 1 base and J by 8 bases, and 15 bases separated the two germline ends. The CDR3 reads CASSLYGSQGEKLFF. CDR3 coding DNA: TGTGCCAGCAGCTTGTACGGGAGTCAGGGGGAAAAACTGTTTTTT.

Remarks on this clonotype: A much larger clone differs by one base, so this may be a read error. V gene TRBV28 combines with J gene TRBJ2-7; D possibly corresponds to TRBD1 (7 bases). Trimming cost V 11 bases and J 5 bases, with 22 bases left between them. The CDR3 is 14 amino acids. Germline values: CDR1 MDHEN, CDR2 SYDVKM. CDR3 region: CAGTRPGGSHEQYF. For the CDR3, the DNA is TGTGCCGGCACCCGGCCAGGGGGGTCCCACGAGCAGTACTTC.

This clonotype showed up many times. The chain employs TRBV6-2 or TRBV6-3 and TRBJ2-3, with 9 bases lining up with TRBD2. This CDR3 spans 15 amino acids. Per the germline V gene, CDR1 is MNHEY and CDR2 is SVGEGT. The ends lost 5 bases at V and 5 bases at J; junction bases unmatched: 8. CDR3 sequence (DNA): TGTGCCAGCAGTCTTAGCGGGAGATGGAGAGATACGCAGTATTTT. It codes for CASSLSGRWRDTQYF.